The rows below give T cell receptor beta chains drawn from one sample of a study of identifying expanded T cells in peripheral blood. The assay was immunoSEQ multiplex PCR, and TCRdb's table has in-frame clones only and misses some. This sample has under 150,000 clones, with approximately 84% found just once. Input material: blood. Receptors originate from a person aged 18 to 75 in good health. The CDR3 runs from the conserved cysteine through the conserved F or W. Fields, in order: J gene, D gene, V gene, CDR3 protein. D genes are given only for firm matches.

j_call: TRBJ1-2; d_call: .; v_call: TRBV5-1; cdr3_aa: CASSLLSTDFYGYTF
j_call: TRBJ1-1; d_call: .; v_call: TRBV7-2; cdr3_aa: CAEGVNTEAFF
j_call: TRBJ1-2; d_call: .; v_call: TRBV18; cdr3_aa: CASSPSADLGYTF
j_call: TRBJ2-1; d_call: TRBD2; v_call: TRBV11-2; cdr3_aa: CASSTSVLLRGGEQFF
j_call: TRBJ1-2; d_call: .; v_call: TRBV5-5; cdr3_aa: CASSFFPLSNYGYTF
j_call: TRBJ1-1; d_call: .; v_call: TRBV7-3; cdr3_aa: CASSSIVCDTEAFF
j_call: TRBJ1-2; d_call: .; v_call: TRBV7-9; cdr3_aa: CASSPQFRDNYGYTF
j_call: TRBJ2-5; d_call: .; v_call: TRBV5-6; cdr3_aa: CASSSDSKTQYF
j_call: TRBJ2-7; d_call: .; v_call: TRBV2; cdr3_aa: CASSVQQVDEQYF
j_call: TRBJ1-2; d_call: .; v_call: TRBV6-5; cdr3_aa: CASRQSIQGDGYTF
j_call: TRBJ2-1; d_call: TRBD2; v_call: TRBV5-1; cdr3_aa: CASSLAPQGTSGGVFYNEQFF
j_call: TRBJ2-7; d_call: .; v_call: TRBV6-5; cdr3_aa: CASKPGPSYEQYF
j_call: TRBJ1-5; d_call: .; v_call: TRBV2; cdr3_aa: CASSPNRLDSNQPQHF
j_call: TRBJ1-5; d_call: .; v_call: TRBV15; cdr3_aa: CATSTERAGIQPQHF
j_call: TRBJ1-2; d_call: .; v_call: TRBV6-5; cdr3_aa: CASSPIGQGRFTF
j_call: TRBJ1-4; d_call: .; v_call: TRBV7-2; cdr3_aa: CASSKQGITNEKLFF
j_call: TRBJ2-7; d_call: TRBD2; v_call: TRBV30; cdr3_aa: CAWSGAAGGMSEQYF
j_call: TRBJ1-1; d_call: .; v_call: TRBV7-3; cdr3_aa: CASSLRRGSEAFF
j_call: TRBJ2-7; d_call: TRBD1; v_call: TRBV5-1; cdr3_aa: CASSLAWGQSYEQYF
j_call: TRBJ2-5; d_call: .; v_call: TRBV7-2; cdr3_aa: CASSTTETQYF
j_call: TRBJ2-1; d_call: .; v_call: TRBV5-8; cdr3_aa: CASSLYGGRINEQFF
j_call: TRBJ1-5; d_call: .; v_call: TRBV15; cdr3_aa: CATSRDPRERSNQPQHF
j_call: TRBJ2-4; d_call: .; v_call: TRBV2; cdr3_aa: CASAPVASRNIQYF
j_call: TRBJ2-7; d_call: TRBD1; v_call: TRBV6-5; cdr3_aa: CASSYSTGRQYF
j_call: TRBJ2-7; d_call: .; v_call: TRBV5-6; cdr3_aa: CASSFQQGSYEQYF
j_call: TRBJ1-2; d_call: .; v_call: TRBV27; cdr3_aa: CASSFTGTNYGYTF
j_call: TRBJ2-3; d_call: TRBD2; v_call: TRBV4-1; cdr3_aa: CASSQGATSGWGDTQYF